Listed below are T cell receptor beta chains from one sample, sequenced in a study of post-analysis software for immune sequencing data. In TCRdb, the PCR reads were re-called with MiXCR into one record per CDR3 protein. This table has 800,000 to 950,000 distinct CDR3 sequences, approximately 57% appearing once. Sample: blood. The receptors derive from a girl between 5 and 17 years old with multiple sclerosis. The CDR3 runs from the conserved cysteine through the conserved F or W. Each record gives: J gene, V gene, clone size, D gene, CDR3 length, CDR3 DNA, CDR3 protein. The D gene is left open where the match is weak. The size field is filled for only some rows; it gives once, few, many or a size class.

>TRBJ2-4|TRBV7-2|-|-|14
TGTGCCAGCAGCCCTACGAACAGTGTGTACATTCAGTACTTC
CASSPTNSVYIQYF
>TRBJ2-3|TRBV7-8|-|TRBD2|17
TGTGCCAGCAGCTTAGTTGTAGCGGGGGGACGAGGTGATACGCAGTATTTT
CASSLVVAGGRGDTQYF
>TRBJ2-5|TRBV9|-|-|15
TGTGCCAGCAGCTCCGTAGGAGGGTTCAAAGAGACCCAGTACTTC
CASSSVGGFKETQYF
>TRBJ2-3|TRBV29-1|few|-|14
TGCAGCGTTGGAACTGGTCGGCGCACAGATACGCAGTATTTT
CSVGTGRRTDTQYF
>TRBJ2-7|TRBV20-1|-|-|13
TGCAGTGCTAGTCGGGGCGGGTCCTACGAGCAGTACTTC
CSASRGGSYEQYF
>TRBJ1-4|TRBV6-5|few|-|12
TGTGCCACCAGGACAAGGATGGAAAAACTGTTTTTT
CATRTRMEKLFF
>TRBJ2-2|TRBV11-2|-|-|13
TGTGCCAGCAGCTTAGAGGCCAGCGGGGAGCTGTTTTTT
CASSLEASGELFF
>TRBJ2-2|TRBV10-3|-|-|14
TGTGCCATCAGTGGGGCAGCTACCACCGGGGAGCTGTTTTTT
CAISGAATTGELFF
>TRBJ2-7|TRBV14|-|-|12
TGTGCCAGCAGCCAAAGGAGCCAAGGGCAGTACTTC
CASSQRSQGQYF
>TRBJ2-1|TRBV7-8|-|-|11
TGTGCCGGGGCGGTACGGAATGAGCAGTTCTTC
CAGAVRNEQFF
>TRBJ2-7|TRBV9|few|-|15
TGTGCCAGCAGCGTGGGGCCCCAAGGCTCCTACGAGCAGTACTTC
CASSVGPQGSYEQYF
>TRBJ2-3|TRBV12-3/TRBV12-4|few|-|18
TGTGCCAGCACCCACCGGGGTGGAGGTTCTTTTAGCACAGATACGCAGTATTTT
CASTHRGGGSFSTDTQYF
>TRBJ2-7|TRBV11-2|few|-|16
TGTGCCAGCAGCTTAGGCAGGGGCCGTGGAAGCTACGAGCAGTACTTC
CASSLGRGRGSYEQYF
>TRBJ2-3|TRBV6-2/TRBV6-3|once|-|14
TGTGCCATCAGTAAAATGGGCAGCACAGATACGCAGTATTTT
CAISKMGSTDTQYF
>TRBJ2-7|TRBV29-1|few|TRBD1|14
TGCAGCGTACGGAAGGGGACAGGTTCGTACGAGCAGTACTTC
CSVRKGTGSYEQYF
>TRBJ2-7|TRBV20-1|-|TRBD2|16
TGCAGTGCTAGAGTAGGTGGAGCGGGAGGGGCCTACGAGCAGTACTTC
CSARVGGAGGAYEQYF
>TRBJ1-5|TRBV5-6|-|-|13
TGTGCCAGCAGCTTGCGCAGGGAGCAGCCCCAGCATTTT
CASSLRREQPQHF
>TRBJ1-2|TRBV4-1|-|-|14
TGCGCCAGCAGCCAAGATGCGGAATCGGGTGGCTACACCTTC
CASSQDAESGGYTF
>TRBJ2-5|TRBV7-3|-|-|15
TGTGCCAGCAGCCCCACAGCGGCGTTCCAAGAGACCCAGTACTTC
CASSPTAAFQETQYF
>TRBJ2-5|TRBV29-1|-|-|12
TGCAGCGTTGTTGGACTCAAAGAGACCCAGTACTTC
CSVVGLKETQYF
>TRBJ1-2|TRBV9|many|-|15
TGTGCCAGCAGCGTACGGTCGACTGCAGACTATGGCTACACCTTC
CASSVRSTADYGYTF
>TRBJ2-5|TRBV12-3/TRBV12-4|-|-|12
TGTGCCAGCGGTACATCCCGAGAGACCCAGTACTTC
CASGTSRETQYF
>TRBJ2-7|TRBV18|-|TRBD2|14
TGTGCCAGCTCACCTGCGGGAGCGGCTTACGAGCAGTACTTC
CASSPAGAAYEQYF
>TRBJ2-7|TRBV7-6|few|-|17
TGTGCCAGCAGCTCCTGGTTGGGCGGGGTAACCTCCTACGAGCAGTACTTC
CASSSWLGGVTSYEQYF
>TRBJ1-1|TRBV5-1|-|TRBD1|14
TGCGCCAGCAGCTCTGGACAGGGGGCGCGAAGTGCTTTCTTT
CASSSGQGARSAFF
>TRBJ2-7|TRBV2|-|-|13
TGTGCCAGCCTGTACCGGGACACCGACGAGCAGTACTTC
CASLYRDTDEQYF
>TRBJ2-3|TRBV5-1|-|TRBD2|17
TGCGCCAGCAGCTTGCTCACTAGCGGGGGGGCAGTCGATACGCAGTATTTT
CASSLLTSGGAVDTQYF
>TRBJ2-1|TRBV12-3/TRBV12-4|-|TRBD2|16
TGTGCCAGCAGTTTCTCGAGGGGAGGGCCCTCGGATGAGCAGTTCTTC
CASSFSRGGPSDEQFF
>TRBJ2-7|TRBV7-9|-|-|14
TGTGCCAGCAGCTTATCGGCCTCAGCCTACGAGCAGTACTTC
CASSLSASAYEQYF